This TCR beta chain was observed in a study of blood T cell repertoires in COVID-19. Background on the study: Acute and convalescent COVID-19 samples came from the United States, Italy and Spain. From T cells, B-cell-depleted T cells, or PBMCs came the material, which was cDNA or gDNA.

Authors' analysis steps: Reference gene primer amplification in the assay estimated nucleated cell counts. TCRdb's copy holds only in-frame clones and misses some; the assay was immunoSEQ multiplex PCR. V and J calls plus clone size are reproduced from that table; the DNA served to infer D and trimming. Here the sample spans roughly 74,000 clones, 70% to 90% being singletons. The V end was cut by 3 bases, the J end by 8 bases, with 13 bases between. The CDR3 covers 14 residues. Germline assignment: CDR1 SEHNR and CDR2 FQNEAQ (reference sequence). The clonotype was recovered from a man between 65 and 85 years old with active or convalescent COVID-19. Material for sequencing was peripheral blood. The chain joins TRBV7-9 to TRBJ2-2; D unresolved. CDR3 DNA sequence: TGTGCCAGCAGCTTTGTAGCAGTAGGTGGGGAGCTGTTTTTT. This sequence encodes CASSFVAVGGELFF.